Listed below are T cell receptor beta chains from one sample, sequenced in a study of cytomegalovirus exposure and HLA in healthy donors. Profiling relied on immunoSEQ multiplex PCR, and the TCRdb table lists in-frame clones only, not all of them. Found here are approximately 110,000 clones; the top ten clones hold about 2.7%. Sequencing used PBMCs. The receptors shown here come from a man aged 25-45 years in good health and CMV-seronegative. CDR3s include the opening cysteine and the closing phenylalanine or tryptophan. D genes are given only for firm matches.

J gene: TRBJ1-4
V gene: TRBV19
D gene: .
CDR3 protein: CASSRAGGNEKLFF
CDR3 DNA: TGTGCCAGTAGCCGAGCGGGGGGTAATGAAAAACTGTTTTTT

J gene: TRBJ1-2
V gene: TRBV10-3
D gene: .
CDR3 protein: CAISDPYHGLSNYGYTF
CDR3 DNA: TGTGCCATCAGTGACCCTTACCATGGACTGTCTAACTATGGCTACACCTTC

J gene: TRBJ1-1
V gene: TRBV30
D gene: .
CDR3 protein: CAYATSLNTEAFF
CDR3 DNA: TGTGCCTACGCCACCAGTCTGAACACTGAAGCTTTCTTT

J gene: TRBJ1-1
V gene: TRBV18
D gene: .
CDR3 protein: CASSPEGDSEAFF
CDR3 DNA: TGTGCCAGCTCACCAGAAGGAGACAGTGAAGCTTTCTTT

J gene: TRBJ1-2
V gene: TRBV28
D gene: TRBD1
CDR3 protein: CASSSPLPADRGRNYGYTF
CDR3 DNA: TGTGCCAGCAGTTCCCCCCTCCCAGCCGACAGGGGGCGAAACTATGGCTACACCTTC

J gene: TRBJ2-1
V gene: TRBV9
D gene: TRBD2
CDR3 protein: CASSVSGGAGGSYNEQFF
CDR3 DNA: TGTGCCAGCAGCGTCTCGGGGGGAGCGGGAGGCTCCTACAATGAGCAGTTCTTC

J gene: TRBJ2-1
V gene: TRBV18
D gene: TRBD1
CDR3 protein: CASSPLLRDRASYNEQFF
CDR3 DNA: TGTGCCAGCTCACCTCTTCTTAGGGACAGGGCCTCATACAATGAGCAGTTCTTC

J gene: TRBJ2-1
V gene: TRBV5-1
D gene: TRBD2
CDR3 protein: CASSPGLAGGPGEQFF
CDR3 DNA: TGCGCCAGCAGCCCGGGACTAGCGGGAGGGCCGGGTGAGCAGTTCTTC

J gene: TRBJ2-1
V gene: TRBV7-2
D gene: TRBD1
CDR3 protein: CASSLTGDNEQFF
CDR3 DNA: TGTGCCAGCAGCTTAACAGGGGACAATGAGCAGTTCTTC

J gene: TRBJ1-1
V gene: TRBV2
D gene: TRBD1
CDR3 protein: CASSERIWDRDTEAFF
CDR3 DNA: TGTGCCAGCAGTGAAAGGATATGGGACAGGGACACTGAAGCTTTCTTT

J gene: TRBJ1-2
V gene: TRBV29-1
D gene: TRBD1
CDR3 protein: CSVDRGQNYGYTF
CDR3 DNA: TGCAGCGTTGACAGGGGGCAAAACTATGGCTACACCTTC

J gene: TRBJ2-3
V gene: TRBV30
D gene: .
CDR3 protein: CAWSPHGAGGIDTQYF
CDR3 DNA: TGTGCCTGGAGCCCCCACGGGGCAGGGGGGATAGATACGCAGTATTTT

J gene: TRBJ1-1
V gene: TRBV19
D gene: TRBD1
CDR3 protein: CASSIPGGKGHAEAFF
CDR3 DNA: TGTGCCAGTAGTATCCCAGGGGGCAAGGGACACGCTGAAGCTTTCTTT

J gene: TRBJ1-1
V gene: TRBV18
D gene: TRBD1
CDR3 protein: CASSHSDRGTEAFF
CDR3 DNA: TGTGCCAGCTCACACTCGGACAGGGGAACTGAAGCTTTCTTT

J gene: TRBJ2-1
V gene: TRBV5-5
D gene: TRBD2
CDR3 protein: CASSLPLAGDNEQFF
CDR3 DNA: TGTGCCAGCAGCTTGCCGCTAGCGGGAGACAATGAGCAGTTCTTC

J gene: TRBJ1-6
V gene: TRBV6-1
D gene: TRBD1
CDR3 protein: CASSVRDRFISPLHF
CDR3 DNA: TGTGCCAGCAGTGTCCGGGACAGGTTTATTTCACCCCTCCACTTT

J gene: TRBJ2-2
V gene: TRBV2
D gene: .
CDR3 protein: CASKWYNITGELFF
CDR3 DNA: TGTGCCAGCAAGTGGTACAATATCACCGGGGAGCTGTTTTTT

J gene: TRBJ2-3
V gene: TRBV11-3
D gene: .
CDR3 protein: CASSKGGRTGDRQYF
CDR3 DNA: TGTGCCAGCAGCAAGGGAGGACGAACAGGGGATAGGCAGTATTTT

J gene: TRBJ1-2
V gene: TRBV28
D gene: TRBD1
CDR3 protein: CASSSPTRQGRARNYGYTF
CDR3 DNA: TGTGCCAGCAGTTCGCCGACTCGACAGGGTCGGGCTCGTAACTATGGCTACACCTTC

J gene: TRBJ1-1
V gene: TRBV5-1
D gene: .
CDR3 protein: CASSFGGAGNTEAFF
CDR3 DNA: TGCGCCAGCAGCTTTGGGGGCGCAGGGAACACTGAAGCTTTCTTT

J gene: TRBJ1-4
V gene: TRBV5-1
D gene: .
CDR3 protein: CASSLDPSSGEKLFF
CDR3 DNA: TGCGCCAGCAGCTTGGACCCGTCCTCGGGGGAAAAACTGTTTTTT

J gene: TRBJ1-2
V gene: TRBV7-8
D gene: .
CDR3 protein: CASSSDMSGYTF
CDR3 DNA: TGTGCCAGCAGCTCTGACATGAGTGGCTACACCTTC

J gene: TRBJ2-7
V gene: TRBV11-2
D gene: .
CDR3 protein: CASSLDPSSYEQYF
CDR3 DNA: TGTGCCAGCAGCTTAGATCCGAGCTCCTACGAGCAGTACTTC

J gene: TRBJ1-4
V gene: TRBV5-1
D gene: .
CDR3 protein: CASSPTPNEKLFF
CDR3 DNA: TGCGCCAGCTCCCCAACTCCTAATGAAAAACTGTTTTTT

J gene: TRBJ2-7
V gene: TRBV4-2
D gene: TRBD1
CDR3 protein: CASSQELPPHQGAYEQYF
CDR3 DNA: TGTGCCAGCAGCCAAGAGCTTCCCCCCCACCAGGGGGCCTACGAGCAGTACTTC

J gene: TRBJ1-2
V gene: TRBV27
D gene: .
CDR3 protein: CASSLSRLGGADGYTF
CDR3 DNA: TGTGCCAGCAGTTTATCACGCTTAGGGGGGGCAGATGGCTACACCTTC

J gene: TRBJ2-1
V gene: TRBV5-4
D gene: .
CDR3 protein: CASSLGSWGEDWYNEQFF
CDR3 DNA: TGTGCCAGCAGCTTGGGAAGCTGGGGGGAGGACTGGTACAATGAGCAGTTCTTC

J gene: TRBJ2-1
V gene: TRBV7-3
D gene: TRBD2
CDR3 protein: CASSPGRTKNTSGSYNEQFF
CDR3 DNA: TGTGCCAGCAGCCCTGGTAGAACAAAAAATACTAGCGGGAGTTACAATGAGCAGTTCTTC

J gene: TRBJ2-5
V gene: TRBV27
D gene: TRBD1
CDR3 protein: CASSLSGQGGETQYF
CDR3 DNA: TGTGCCAGCAGTTTATCGGGACAGGGGGGTGAGACCCAGTACTTC

J gene: TRBJ2-1
V gene: TRBV30
D gene: .
CDR3 protein: CAWSVSGGSPYNEQFF
CDR3 DNA: TGTGCCTGGAGTGTATCCGGAGGGTCGCCCTACAATGAGCAGTTCTTC

J gene: TRBJ2-7
V gene: TRBV18
D gene: TRBD1
CDR3 protein: CASSPTGVEQYF
CDR3 DNA: TGTGCCAGCTCTCCGACAGGGGTCGAGCAGTACTTC

J gene: TRBJ2-2
V gene: TRBV5-6
D gene: TRBD1
CDR3 protein: CASSFRGKTGELFF
CDR3 DNA: TGTGCCAGCAGCTTCAGGGGGAAAACCGGGGAGCTGTTTTTT

J gene: TRBJ1-1
V gene: TRBV5-1
D gene: TRBD1
CDR3 protein: CASSLEEGAAEAFF
CDR3 DNA: TGCGCCAGCAGCTTGGAGGAGGGGGCAGCTGAAGCTTTCTTT

J gene: TRBJ1-1
V gene: TRBV5-1
D gene: TRBD1
CDR3 protein: CASSTGQGAITEAFF
CDR3 DNA: TGCGCCAGCAGCACTGGACAGGGGGCAATCACTGAAGCTTTCTTT

J gene: TRBJ2-5
V gene: TRBV2
D gene: TRBD2
CDR3 protein: CASRALAGGGGETQYF
CDR3 DNA: TGTGCCAGCAGAGCCCTAGCGGGAGGCGGCGGAGAGACCCAGTACTTC

J gene: TRBJ2-1
V gene: TRBV5-5
D gene: .
CDR3 protein: CASSPQDNEQFF
CDR3 DNA: TGTGCCAGCAGCCCCCAGGACAATGAGCAGTTCTTC

J gene: TRBJ2-7
V gene: TRBV13
D gene: TRBD1
CDR3 protein: CASSETGSEQYF
CDR3 DNA: TGTGCCAGCAGCGAGACAGGGTCCGAGCAGTACTTC

J gene: TRBJ2-5
V gene: TRBV5-1
D gene: TRBD1
CDR3 protein: CASSLFTRTGGQETQYF
CDR3 DNA: TGCGCCAGCAGCTTGTTCACTAGGACAGGGGGCCAAGAGACCCAGTACTTC

J gene: TRBJ1-2
V gene: TRBV28
D gene: .
CDR3 protein: CASRSGTQKGYGYTF
CDR3 DNA: TGTGCCAGCAGATCCGGGACACAAAAGGGCTATGGCTACACCTTC

J gene: TRBJ2-3
V gene: TRBV19
D gene: .
CDR3 protein: CASSTKDTQYF
CDR3 DNA: TGTGCCAGTAGCACAAAAGATACGCAGTATTTT

J gene: TRBJ1-4
V gene: TRBV19
D gene: .
CDR3 protein: CASRPRGTNEKLFF
CDR3 DNA: TGTGCCAGTAGGCCCAGGGGAACTAATGAAAAACTGTTTTTT

J gene: TRBJ2-5
V gene: TRBV4-1
D gene: .
CDR3 protein: CASSRGETQYF
CDR3 DNA: TGCGCCAGCAGCCGCGGTGAGACCCAGTACTTC

J gene: TRBJ2-1
V gene: TRBV29-1
D gene: TRBD2
CDR3 protein: CSVGTSVDCFF
CDR3 DNA: TGCAGCGTTGGGACTAGCGTAGACTGTTTCTTC

J gene: TRBJ2-6
V gene: TRBV28
D gene: .
CDR3 protein: CASSTPRATELGGANVLTF
CDR3 DNA: TGTGCCAGCAGTACCCCCCGCGCGACAGAACTGGGGGGGGCCAACGTCCTGACTTTC

J gene: TRBJ1-5
V gene: TRBV10-3
D gene: .
CDR3 protein: CAIRSGGNQPQHF
CDR3 DNA: TGTGCCATCAGATCAGGGGGCAATCAGCCCCAGCATTTT

J gene: TRBJ1-2
V gene: TRBV29-1
D gene: TRBD1
CDR3 protein: CSAVDRGYGYTF
CDR3 DNA: TGCAGCGCTGTCGACAGGGGCTATGGCTACACCTTC

J gene: TRBJ2-7
V gene: TRBV11-1
D gene: TRBD1
CDR3 protein: CASSPPGQAPYEQYF
CDR3 DNA: TGTGCCAGCAGTCCGCCGGGACAGGCGCCCTACGAGCAGTACTTC

J gene: TRBJ1-6
V gene: TRBV10-1
D gene: .
CDR3 protein: CASSWEANSPLHF
CDR3 DNA: TGCGCCAGCAGTTGGGAGGCGAATTCACCCCTCCACTTT

J gene: TRBJ2-1
V gene: TRBV6-4
D gene: TRBD2
CDR3 protein: CASSDASGGTYNEQFF
CDR3 DNA: TGTGCCAGCAGTGACGCTTCGGGGGGGACATACAATGAGCAGTTCTTC

J gene: TRBJ1-1
V gene: TRBV4-1
D gene: .
CDR3 protein: CASSQGWGEVTEAFF
CDR3 DNA: TGCGCCAGCAGCCAAGGGTGGGGGGAAGTCACTGAAGCTTTCTTT

J gene: TRBJ2-2
V gene: TRBV6-4
D gene: .
CDR3 protein: CASSDSPETGELFF
CDR3 DNA: TGTGCCAGCAGTGACTCTCCAGAAACCGGGGAGCTGTTTTTT

J gene: TRBJ2-7
V gene: TRBV4-1
D gene: TRBD2
CDR3 protein: CASSQEERGSYEQYF
CDR3 DNA: TGCGCCAGCAGCCAAGAGGAGCGGGGCTCCTACGAGCAGTACTTC

J gene: TRBJ2-1
V gene: TRBV15
D gene: .
CDR3 protein: CATSRDVAEQFF
CDR3 DNA: TGTGCCACCAGCAGAGATGTGGCTGAGCAGTTCTTC

J gene: TRBJ2-1
V gene: TRBV5-1
D gene: TRBD2
CDR3 protein: CASSPGLAGGLNEQFF
CDR3 DNA: TGCGCCAGCAGCCCCGGACTAGCGGGAGGTCTGAATGAGCAGTTCTTC

J gene: TRBJ2-5
V gene: TRBV29-1
D gene: .
CDR3 protein: CSVCFTGEEGETQYF
CDR3 DNA: TGCAGCGTGTGCTTTACAGGGGAGGAAGGGGAGACCCAGTACTTC

J gene: TRBJ1-4
V gene: TRBV6-5
D gene: TRBD1
CDR3 protein: CASRRTGFNEKLFF
CDR3 DNA: TGTGCCAGCAGACGGACAGGGTTTAATGAAAAACTGTTTTTT

J gene: TRBJ2-3
V gene: TRBV5-1
D gene: TRBD1
CDR3 protein: CASGFTLGQGHPTDTQYF
CDR3 DNA: TGCGCCAGCGGCTTCACCTTAGGACAGGGTCATCCCACAGATACGCAGTATTTT

J gene: TRBJ1-1
V gene: TRBV28
D gene: .
CDR3 protein: CASTDRMNTEAFF
CDR3 DNA: TGTGCCAGTACTGACAGAATGAACACTGAAGCTTTCTTT

J gene: TRBJ1-1
V gene: TRBV2
D gene: .
CDR3 protein: CASNPDRGEAFF
CDR3 DNA: TGTGCCAGCAACCCGGACAGAGGGGAAGCTTTCTTT

J gene: TRBJ2-7
V gene: TRBV15
D gene: TRBD1
CDR3 protein: CATSRDGTGDSYEQYF
CDR3 DNA: TGTGCCACCAGCAGAGATGGGACAGGGGATTCCTACGAGCAGTACTTC